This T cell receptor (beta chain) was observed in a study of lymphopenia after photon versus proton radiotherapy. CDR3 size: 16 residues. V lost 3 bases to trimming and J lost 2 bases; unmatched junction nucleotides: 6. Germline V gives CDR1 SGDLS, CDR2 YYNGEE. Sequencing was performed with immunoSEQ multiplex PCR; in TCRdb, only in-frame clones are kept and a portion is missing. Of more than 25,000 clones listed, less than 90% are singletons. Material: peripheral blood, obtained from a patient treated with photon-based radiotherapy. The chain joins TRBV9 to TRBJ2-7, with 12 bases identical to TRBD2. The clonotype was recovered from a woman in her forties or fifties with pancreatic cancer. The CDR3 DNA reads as TGTGCCAGCAGCGCTTTAGGACTAGCGGGGACCTACGAGCAGTACTTC. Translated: CASSALGLAGTYEQYF.